Below are 30 T cell receptor beta chains sequenced from a single sample in a study of blood T cells in healthy people across ages. A J-beta primer mix and a sample-barcoded 5' primer were used in a second PCR of about 6 to 12 cycles. MiXCR, applied by TCRdb to the 5' RACE reads, yields one record per CDR3 protein. The sample includes approximately 900,000 distinct CDR3 sequences, around 48% seen only once; the top ten take roughly an eighth. The sample comprised blood. These receptors all stem from a young man in good health.

The V call is TRBV24-1, the J call TRBJ2-5; 7 bases are shared with TRBD1. From germline, CDR1 is KGHDR and CDR2 SFDVKD. Trimming at V came to 0 bases and at J to 1 base, leaving 7 bases not matched to a gene. The CDR3 runs 17 residues. CDR3 DNA sequence: TGTGCCACCAGTGATTTGCCCCCGACAGGGTGCCAAGAGACCCAGTACTTC. It encodes CATSDLPPTGCQETQYF.

The chain links TRBV2 to TRBJ2-1; D not resolved. Germline lookup yields CDR1 SNHLY and CDR2 FYNNEI. Trimming took off 3 bases at V and 0 bases at J, with 9 bases between the two ends. The CDR3 has 15 amino acids. The CDR3 DNA reads TGTGCCAGCAGTGAGACACACAGCTCCTACAATGAGCAGTTCTTC. Translating it yields CASSETHSSYNEQFF.

The chain combines TRBV27 with TRBJ2-4; D is possibly TRBD2 (5 bases). V was cut by 4 bases and J by 1 base, with 17 bases left in between. This CDR3 comprises 17 residues. Germline CDR1 is MNHEY and CDR2 is SMNVEV (reference sequence). CDR3 in amino acids: CASSSSDYILAKNIQYF. The DNA for the CDR3 is TGTGCCAGCAGTTCCTCTGACTACATCTTGGCCAAAAACATTCAGTACTTC.

This clonotype came up a few times. The chain links TRBV11-3 to TRBJ2-3, with D hard to call. CDR1 SGHNT and CDR2 YENEEA come from the germline V gene. CDR3 size: 12 residues. With 7 bases removed from V and 5 bases from J, the gap between germline ends came to 10 bases. DNA for the CDR3: TGTGCCAGCACCCTCCCAGGAGATACGCAGTATTTT. This sequence encodes CASTLPGDTQYF. The whole variable domain, filled in from reference TRBV11-3 and TRBJ2-3, reads EAGVVQSPRYKIIEKKQPVAFWCNPISGHNTLYWYLQNLGQGPELLIRYENEEAVDDSQLPKDRFSAERLKGVDSTLKIQPAELGDSAVYLCASTLPGDTQYFGPGTRLTVL.

This clonotype occurred a few times. The V call is TRBV27, the J call TRBJ1-1, with 10 positions matching TRBD1. This CDR3 has 15 residues. Germline-derived CDR1 and CDR2 are MNHEY and SMNVEV (reference sequence). The junction had 7 bases not matched to a gene; V was cut back by 5 bases and J by 4 bases. This CDR3 is CASSTWTGGPTEAFF. CDR3 DNA sequence: TGTGCCAGCAGTACCTGGACAGGGGGGCCCACTGAAGCTTTCTTT.

A single count supports this clonotype. The chain carries TRBV20-1 and TRBJ2-4; TRBD2 matches 11 bases. The J call may be faulty, since TRBJ2-5 better matches the DNA end. The CDR3 covers 16 residues. CDR1 is DFQATT, CDR2 SNEGSKA, per germline (reference sequence). This chain's CDR3 is CSASKGLAAQQETQYF. CDR3 DNA: TGCAGTGCTAGCAAGGGACTAGCGGCTCAACAAGAGACCCAGTACTTC.

The V and J genes are TRBV29-1 and TRBJ1-2, with TRBD1 matching over 8 bases. The CDR3 has 13 residues. Losses at the gene ends were 5 bases for V and 8 bases for J; bases not matched to a gene: 10. Per the germline V gene, CDR1 is SQVTM and CDR2 is ANQGSEA. This CDR3 is CSVSQGGKEGYTF. As DNA, the CDR3 is TGCAGCGTTTCACAGGGGGGTAAGGAAGGCTACACCTTC.

This clonotype was seen only a few times. The rearrangement links TRBV3-1 to TRBJ1-4; D is ambiguous. V was pared by 4 bases and J by 7 bases, with 16 bases between. CDR3 length: 15 amino acids. In germline, CDR1 is LGHDT, CDR2 YNNKEL (reference sequence). The CDR3 DNA sequence: TGTGCCAGCAGCCCGCAACGAGCGAGACGTGAAAAACTGTTTTTT. It specifies CASSPQRARREKLFF.

The chain employs TRBV29-1 and TRBJ1-1; 7 bases match TRBD1. Losses at the gene ends were 3 bases for V and 2 bases for J; bases not matched to a gene: 3. CDR1 is SQVTM, CDR2 ANQGSEA, per germline. The CDR3 covers 13 residues. CDR3 bases: TGCAGCGTTGAGACAGGGATAAACACTGAAGCTTTCTTT. Amino acid sequence: CSVETGINTEAFF.

With respect to this clonotype: A read error is possible here, since a much larger clone lies one base away. This chain uses TRBV4-1 with TRBJ2-1; D uncertain. The J call may be incorrect, as the DNA end agrees better with TRBJ2-7. The CDR3 contains 15 residues. CDR1 MGHRA and CDR2 YSYEKL come from the germline V gene. The CDR3 DNA is TGCGCCAGCAGCCAGGGCTCGTACGCCTACAATGAGCAGTACTTC. Translating it yields CASSQGSYAYNEQYF.

V is TRBV7-2 and J is TRBJ1-1; no firm D call. V lost 1 base, J lost 4 bases, and 10 bases lay in between. Germline values: CDR1 SGHTA, CDR2 FQGNSA. The CDR3 is 14 residues long. The CDR3 region has the DNA TGTGCCAGCAGCTTAGAGGAGGGAATCACTGAAGCTTTCTTT. This codes for CASSLEEGITEAFF.

The genes are TRBV6-5 and TRBJ1-1, with TRBD1 as a possible D gene (6 bases). Trimming took off 5 bases at V and 11 bases at J, with 12 bases between the two ends. CDR3 length equals 11 residues. Germline-derived CDR1 and CDR2 are MNHEY and SVGAGI. CDR3 residues: CASSRGVKAFF. CDR3 nucleotide sequence: TGTGCCAGCAGTAGGGGGGTAAAGGCTTTCTTT.

The chain combines TRBV11-3 with TRBJ2-6, with D unclear. CDR1 SGHNT and CDR2 YENEEA come from the germline V gene. Trimming shortened V by 1 base and J by 0 bases, and 10 bases separated the two germline ends. The CDR3 runs to 17 residues. CDR3: CASSLGPRPSGANVLTF. The CDR3 DNA follows: TGTGCCAGCAGCTTAGGGCCTCGCCCCTCTGGGGCCAACGTCCTGACTTTC.

This chain links TRBV6-2 or TRBV6-3 with TRBJ1-2; maybe TRBD1 (5 bases). The V end lost 0 bases, the J end lost 10 bases, and 12 bases lay between the germline ends. Looked up from germline, CDR1 is MNHEY and CDR2 is SVGEGT. This CDR3 comprises 13 residues. CDR3 residues: CASSYSSGTHYTF. The CDR3 DNA is TGTGCCAGCAGTTACTCATCCGGGACCCACTACACCTTC.

In its sample, this clonotype was seen a few times. This chain uses TRBV5-1 with TRBJ2-1, with 9 nucleotides matching TRBD1. Germline V gives CDR1 SGHRS, CDR2 YFSETQ. V was pared by 3 bases and J by 3 bases, with 13 bases of the junction left unmatched. The CDR3 has 18 amino acids. CDR3 amino acids: CASSSEGDRVWFYNEQFF. In DNA, the CDR3 is TGCGCCAGCAGCTCAGAAGGGGACAGGGTCTGGTTCTACAATGAGCAGTTCTTC.

This clonotype appeared a few times. J is TRBJ2-7 and V is TRBV19, with 7 positions matching TRBD1. Germline assignment: CDR1 LNHDA and CDR2 SQIVND (reference sequence). V was clipped by 10 bases and J by 1 base; unmatched bases: 13. The CDR3 runs 15 residues. The CDR3 reads CATMDRDSLSYEQYF. The CDR3 coding sequence is TGTGCCACCATGGACCGGGACAGCCTATCCTACGAGCAGTACTTC.

The rearrangement uses TRBV7-8 and TRBJ1-1; weak D call: TRBD1 (5 bases). Per germline, CDR1 SGHVS and CDR2 FQNEAQ. Trimming cost V 1 base and J 11 bases, with 17 bases left between them. CDR3 size: 14 residues. CDR3 nucleotide sequence: TGTGCCAGCAGCTTAGGGGACCTTGTTTTCGGGGCTTTCTTT. It codes for CASSLGDLVFGAFF.

This clonotype was observed a few times. This chain joins TRBV4-3 and TRBJ2-7; D is ambiguous. The CDR3 is 15 residues long. CDR1 is LGHNA and CDR2 is YSLEER in the germline V gene. Deletions cut 2 bases from V and 2 bases from J, with 13 bases between. The CDR3 DNA reads as TGCGCCAGCAGCCAATCCCATACGGAAGCCTACGAGCAGTACTTC. Translation gives CASSQSHTEAYEQYF.

This clonotype showed up many times. The chain couples TRBV12-3 or TRBV12-4 to TRBJ2-4; D remains ambiguous. The CDR3 runs to 11 residues. Trimming cost V 2 bases and J 4 bases, with 0 bases left between them. The CDR3 is CASSLKNIQYF. CDR3 bases: TGTGCCAGCAGTTTAAAAAACATTCAGTACTTC.

In its sample, this clonotype was seen a few times. This sequence joins TRBV12-3 or TRBV12-4 and TRBJ2-1, with a tentative D call TRBD1 (5 bases). CDR3 length: 15 amino acids. V was shortened by 2 bases and J by 0 bases, with 8 bases between the two germline ends. The CDR3 protein is CASSLIDSSYNEQFF. As DNA, the CDR3 is TGTGCCAGCAGTTTAATTGACAGCTCCTACAATGAGCAGTTCTTC.

The V and J genes are TRBV28 and TRBJ2-7, with D uncertain. The CDR3 has 15 amino acids. The germline V and J ends were trimmed by 8 bases and 7 bases, with 24 bases remaining between them. CDR1 MDHEN and CDR2 SYDVKM come from the germline V gene. DNA for the CDR3: TGTGCCAGCGGCGATGTTAACCGGCCCTTAGGAGAGCAGTACTTC. This sequence encodes CASGDVNRPLGEQYF.

This clonotype was picked up a small number of times. This chain uses TRBV28 with TRBJ2-5; possibly TRBD2 for D (6 bases). Per germline, CDR1 MDHEN and CDR2 SYDVKM. Trimming took off 2 bases at V and 6 bases at J, with 13 bases between the two ends. The CDR3 contains 14 residues. CDR3 protein: CASSLKEGRKTQYF. The CDR3 coding sequence is TGTGCCAGCAGTTTAAAGGAGGGGAGGAAGACCCAGTACTTC.

The chain recombines TRBV4-1 with TRBJ1-2; D is possibly TRBD1 (6 bases). Germline loops: CDR1 MGHRA, CDR2 YSYEKL. V dropped 1 base and J dropped 7 bases, with 16 bases sitting between them. There are 15 residues in the CDR3. The CDR3: CASSQGPRQDSGYTF. Written as DNA, the CDR3 is TGCGCCAGCAGCCAAGGCCCCCGACAGGATAGTGGCTACACCTTC.

This chain links TRBV28 with TRBJ2-6; TRBD1 is a possible D gene (6 bases). Germline lookup yields CDR1 MDHEN and CDR2 SYDVKM. The V end lost 4 bases, the J end lost 0 bases, and 13 bases lay between the germline ends. The CDR3 spans 17 residues. CDR3 region: CASSSSGTPSGANVLTF. CDR3 nucleotides: TGTGCCAGCAGTTCTTCCGGGACACCCTCTGGGGCCAACGTCCTGACTTTC.

The V and J genes are TRBV27 and TRBJ2-3; no reliable D call. The CDR3 extends over 14 amino acids. Trimming removed 1 base at V and 11 bases at J, with 16 bases between. In germline, CDR1 is MNHEY, CDR2 SMNVEV (reference sequence). The DNA for the CDR3 is TGTGCCAGCAGTTTATTTGGGCAATACAATGAGCAGTATTTT. Translating gives CASSLFGQYNEQYF.

This clonotype was seen a few times. V usage is TRBV28 and J usage is TRBJ2-7, with unresolved D. This CDR3 is built from 11 residues. V shed 6 bases and J shed 2 bases, with 5 bases lying between them. The germline V gene has CDR1 MDHEN and CDR2 SYDVKM. The DNA of the CDR3 is TGTGCCAGCAGCCGACCCTACGAGCAGTACTTC. It is translated as CASSRPYEQYF.

J is TRBJ2-5 and V is TRBV4-2, with 12 bases matching TRBD2. This CDR3 is 16 amino acids long. In germline, CDR1 is LGHNA, CDR2 YNFKEQ. The junction had 10 bases not matched to a gene; V was cut back by 0 bases and J by 11 bases. The CDR3 here is CASSQDILAGGGEQYF. The CDR3, as DNA: TGTGCCAGCAGCCAAGATATACTAGCGGGGGGTGGTGAGCAGTACTTC.

Only a few counts were recorded for this clonotype. A much larger clone lies a single base off, so this may be a read error. This chain uses TRBV20-1 with TRBJ2-7, with D possibly being TRBD1 (7 bases). Per germline, CDR1 DFQATT and CDR2 SNEGSKA (reference sequence). This CDR3 comprises 13 residues. Trimming cost V 0 bases and J 7 bases, with 13 bases left between them. DNA of the CDR3: TGCAGTGCTAGAGATCCGACAGGGAGGGAGCAGTACTTC. It codes for CSARDPTGREQYF.

CDR3 in amino acids: CATSRVVGLGEQFF. The CDR3 DNA sequence: TGTGCCACCAGCAGAGTAGTAGGTTTGGGGGAGCAGTTCTTC. This chain joins TRBV15 and TRBJ2-1, with D unclear. The CDR3 is 14 residues long. Germline CDR1 LNHNV, CDR2 YYDKDF (reference sequence). V was clipped by 1 base and J by 10 bases, with 14 bases between them.

The rearrangement links TRBV12-3 or TRBV12-4 to TRBJ2-5; possibly TRBD2 for D (5 bases). This CDR3 has 13 amino acids. Trimming removed 2 bases from V and 5 bases from J, with 9 bases in between. CDR3 DNA sequence: TGTGCCAGCAGTTTAACTAGGTGGGAGACCCAGTACTTC. This gives the protein CASSLTRWETQYF.